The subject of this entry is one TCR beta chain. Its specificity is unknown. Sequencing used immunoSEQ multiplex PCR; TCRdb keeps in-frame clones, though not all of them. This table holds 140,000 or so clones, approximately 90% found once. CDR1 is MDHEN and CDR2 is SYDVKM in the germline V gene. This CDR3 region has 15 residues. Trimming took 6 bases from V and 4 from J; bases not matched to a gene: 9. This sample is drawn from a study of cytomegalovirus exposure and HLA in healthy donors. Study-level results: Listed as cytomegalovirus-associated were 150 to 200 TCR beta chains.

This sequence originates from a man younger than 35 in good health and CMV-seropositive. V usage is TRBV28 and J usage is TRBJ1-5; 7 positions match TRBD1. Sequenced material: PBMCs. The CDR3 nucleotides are TGTGCCAGCAGCTCCGGACAGGTCGGGAATCAGCCCCAGCATTTT. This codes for CASSSGQVGNQPQHF.